Presented here are 11 T cell receptor beta chains from one specimen sequenced in a study of siplizumab effects on memory and regulatory T cells. TCRdb's copy holds only in-frame clones and misses some; the assay was immunoSEQ multiplex PCR. The repertoire holds about 110,000 clones, 92% seen once, with 1.3% in the top ten. The sample consisted of CD4+ T cells sorted from blood. The receptors here all came from a human donor in good health.

The V call is TRBV10-3, the J call TRBJ2-1; tentative D call: TRBD2 (7 bases). The V gene's germline CDR1 is ENHRY and CDR2 SYGVKD. This CDR3 contains 16 residues. Trimming stripped 0 bases from V and 2 bases from J, with 11 bases between. This chain's CDR3 is CAISESAGATYNEQFF. For the CDR3, the DNA is TGTGCCATCAGTGAGTCGGCGGGGGCAACCTACAATGAGCAGTTCTTC.

This chain links TRBV13 with TRBJ2-2, with 11 bases aligning to TRBD2. The ends lost 4 bases at V and 4 bases at J; junction bases unmatched: 8. This CDR3 region has 17 residues. Germline V gene sequence: CDR1 PRHDT, CDR2 FYEKMQ (reference sequence). The CDR3 spells CASSSSPGLAVTGELFF. The CDR3 coding sequence is TGTGCCAGCAGCTCATCACCGGGACTAGCGGTCACCGGGGAGCTGTTTTTT.

In this sample, this clone turned up once. The V and J genes are TRBV6-5 and TRBJ2-7; 8 bases map to TRBD2. With V trimmed by 2 bases and J by 3 bases, 6 bases remained unmatched. This CDR3 contains 15 residues. Germline-derived CDR1 and CDR2 are MNHEY and SVGAGI. As DNA, the CDR3 is TGTGCCAGCAGTTACGGTGTTAGCGGGGACTACGAGCAGTACTTC. This sequence encodes CASSYGVSGDYEQYF.

In its sample, this clone was seen once. The V and J genes are TRBV28 and TRBJ2-1; 10 bases line up with TRBD2. With V trimmed by 5 bases and J by 7 bases, 5 bases remained unmatched. The CDR3 has 14 residues. CDR1 and CDR2 from the germline V gene are MDHEN and SYDVKM. Written as DNA, the CDR3 is TGTGCCAGCAGTCACGGACTAGCGGTTAATGAGCAGTTCTTC. Translated: CASSHGLAVNEQFF. Based on the CDR3 plus reference TRBV28 and TRBJ2-1, the full variable domain is DVKVTQSSRYLVKRTGEKVFLECVQDMDHENMFWYRQDPGLGLRLIYFSYDVKMKEKGDIPEGYSVSREKKERFSLILESASTNQTSMYLCASSHGLAVNEQFFGPGTRLTVL.

This chain joins TRBV27 and TRBJ2-7; TRBD1 aligns across 7 bases. Trimming took 5 bases from V and 0 from J; bases not matched to a gene: 4. The CDR3 has 14 residues. The germline CDR1 and CDR2 sequences are MNHEY and SMNVEV (reference sequence). The CDR3 is CASSLRQGSYEQYF. The DNA of the CDR3 is TGTGCCAGCAGTCTCCGACAGGGCTCCTACGAGCAGTACTTC.

This chain joins TRBV5-1 and TRBJ2-5; TRBD2 is a possible D gene (5 bases). In germline, CDR1 is SGHRS, CDR2 YFSETQ. The CDR3 loop spans 13 amino acids. V was shortened by 3 bases and J by 1 base, with 7 bases between the two germline ends. The DNA for the CDR3 is TGCGCCAGCAGCTCTAGCCTCCAAGAGACCCAGTACTTC. The encoded protein is CASSSSLQETQYF.

The CDR3 DNA reads TGTGCCAGCTCACCAGGGGCCCTGCCCTACAATGAGCAGTTCTTC. It translates to CASSPGALPYNEQFF. The gene calls are TRBV18 and TRBJ2-1, with D maybe TRBD1 (5 bases). In germline, CDR1 is KGHSH, CDR2 LQKENI. This CDR3 is built from 15 residues. Trimming shortened V by 2 bases and J by 2 bases, and 10 bases separated the two germline ends. Using reference TRBV18 and TRBJ2-1 for the parts outside the CDR3, the full variable domain is NAGVMQNPRHLVRRRGQEARLRCSPMKGHSHVYWYRQLPEEGLKFMVYLQKENIIDESGMPKERFSAEFPKEGPSILRIQQVVRGDSAAYFCASSPGALPYNEQFFGPGTRLTVL.

CDR3 protein: CATLLAGGPSEQFF. The CDR3 DNA sequence: TGTGCCACCTTGTTAGCGGGAGGGCCAAGTGAGCAGTTCTTC. The chain combines TRBV15 with TRBJ2-1, with 11 bases identical to TRBD2. There are 14 residues in the CDR3. Germline assignment: CDR1 LNHNV and CDR2 YYDKDF (reference sequence). After removal of 8 bases from V and 9 bases from J, the junction contained 9 bases not matched to a gene.

This clone was seen more than once but under ten times. This chain connects TRBV19 to TRBJ2-1; D uncertain. V was trimmed by 5 bases and J by 8 bases, leaving 16 bases between them. The CDR3 runs to 14 residues. CDR1 LNHDA and CDR2 SQIVND come from the germline V gene (reference sequence). Written as DNA, the CDR3 is TGTGCCAGTAGTCCTACAGTGGGATTCGATGAGCAGTTCTTC. Residues: CASSPTVGFDEQFF.

CDR3 sequence (DNA): TGTGCCAGCACCCTGGGACAGGGATGGACTGAAGCTTTCTTT. It specifies CASTLGQGWTEAFF. The gene calls are TRBV2 and TRBJ1-1; 9 bases match TRBD1. Trimming removed 7 bases from V and 5 bases from J; junction bases left unmatched: 8. The CDR3 is 14 residues long. Germline values: CDR1 SNHLY, CDR2 FYNNEI.

This clone has only one observation. This chain uses TRBV7-9 with TRBJ1-1; no clear D gene. CDR1 is SEHNR and CDR2 is FQNEAQ in the germline V gene (reference sequence). The CDR3 runs to 15 residues. Trimming removed 0 bases at V and 4 bases at J, with 12 bases between. CDR3 nucleotide sequence: TGTGCCAGCAGCTTAGCATCCAGGAAGGGCACTGAAGCTTTCTTT. Its protein is CASSLASRKGTEAFF.